This T cell receptor beta chain originates from a study of cytomegalovirus exposure and HLA in healthy donors. As concerns this clone: Its target is unknown.

Amplification used 60 Vbeta primers and 13 Jbeta primers. TCRdb's table, derived via immunoSEQ multiplex PCR, lists solely in-frame clones and lacks some. The repertoire consists of under 150,000 clones, with over 75% occurring once and the leading ten covering roughly 2.6%. Healthy bone marrow donors made up the donor group. Regarding the study as a whole: In a later analysis, most CMV-associated TCR beta chains appeared HLA-restricted. In a later analysis, specific HLA alleles were associated with 15,000 to 20,000 TCR beta sequences at a 0.05 false discovery rate. CMV serostatus was the only immune exposure information that was available.

This CDR3 region has 15 residues. CDR1 and CDR2 from the germline V gene are SGHRS and YFSETQ. Trimming at V came to 2 bases and at J to 7 bases, leaving 11 bases not matched to a gene. V usage is TRBV5-1 and J usage is TRBJ1-2; 7 bases are a match to TRBD1. The TCR was taken from a woman aged 18-35 years in good health and CMV-seronegative. Input material: PBMCs. CDR3 nucleotides: TGCGCCAGCAGCTTCAGACAGGGAGGAGGTACTGGCTACACCTTC. It yields the protein CASSFRQGGGTGYTF.